The present T cell receptor beta chain was sequenced within a study of blood T cell repertoires in COVID-19. For the study at large: The United States, Italy and Spain provided the acute and convalescent COVID-19 samples. In each case, the material was cDNA or gDNA derived from T cells, B-cell-depleted T cells, or PBMCs.

As originally analysed: The authors estimated nucleated cell counts from reference gene primer amplification. Produced via immunoSEQ multiplex PCR; TCRdb's table is partial and in-frame only. Clonal size and the V and J genes are those of that table, whereas D and trimming came from the DNA. The sample contains approximately 150,000 clones, 84% of which appear only once. This clone was found a few times. In germline, CDR1 is DFQATT, CDR2 SNEGSKA (reference sequence). V trimming: 1 base; J trimming: 14 bases; junction bases outside the gene matches: 3. CDR3 length equals 11 residues. Sequencing used peripheral blood. This TCR came from a man between 65 and 80 years old with active or convalescent COVID-19. This chain connects TRBV20-1 to TRBJ2-1; the match to TRBD2 covers 9 bases. CDR3 in amino acids: CSARGQREEFF. The CDR3 DNA reads TGCAGTGCTAGAGGCCAGCGGGAGGAGTTCTTC.